The clone carrying this TCR beta chain appeared a few times. Its specificity is unknown. This record belongs to a study of shared clonotypes between healthy human individuals. General study points: A few donors held roughly 5% of naive CD4 clonotypes in common.

The genomic DNA of each subset was split evenly across several immunoSEQ plates. Sequencing used immunoSEQ multiplex PCR; TCRdb keeps in-frame clones, though not all of them. The data show about 1.1 million clones, with about 84% seen just once and approximately 0.52% held by the top ten. Division of CD4+ cells produced a CD45RA+ naive subset and a CD45RA-negative memory subset. Source material: memory CD4+ T cells from PBMCs. The subset is: CD45RA-negative fraction. This TCR came from a man between 18 and 35 years old in good health. Some clones in this sample may be carry-over from other donors' samples.

The CDR3 reads CASSPGRAQPQHF. The CDR3 DNA sequence: TGTGCCAGCAGCCCGGGTCGAGCTCAGCCCCAGCATTTT. The gene calls are TRBV2 and TRBJ1-5; D is unclear. The V end lost 6 bases, the J end lost 6 bases, and 12 bases lay between the germline ends. Germline V gene sequence: CDR1 SNHLY, CDR2 FYNNEI. This CDR3 contains 13 residues.